Below, one T cell receptor (beta chain) is given with its context. Its antigen remains unidentified. Per-base qualities were not stored, and no clone one base away is much larger. Libraries were prepared through RT-PCR. Sequencing was performed on an Illumina MiSeq. The raw public data were reprocessed by TCRdb itself: fastp quality trimming at Q25, MiXCR clonotype calling, in-frame beta chains only. Under each unique CDR3 protein, matching rows form one entry showing the most common genes and DNA. This sample lists about 680,000 distinct CDR3 sequences; 14% were detected once. The ten largest clones capture roughly 4% of the sample. V is trimmed back by 8 bases and J by 6 bases, and the junction contains 7 bases that no gene match accounts for. The CDR3 contains 13 residues, cysteine and phenylalanine counted. Only the CDR3 region is kept as DNA, spanning 39 bases read in frame from base 1. CDR1 and CDR2 are drawn from the germline V gene: ENHRY, SYGVKD.

The sample is drawn from a study (dated by TCRdb to the mid-2010s). Rearrangement joined TRBV10-3 to TRBJ1-2; 9 bases in between match TRBD1. The sample was memory CD4+ T cells from blood. This sequence was found in a female donor in good health, serving as a healthy control. The nucleotides read TGTGCCATCCTAACAGGGGGCCGAGATGGCTACACCTTC. Protein translation: CAILTGGRDGYTF.